This TCR beta chain was identified in a study of blood T cell repertoires in COVID-19. Study information: Spain, Italy and the United States supplied samples that represented acute and convalescent COVID-19.

This clone was counted between two and nine times. Profiling relied on immunoSEQ multiplex PCR, and the TCRdb table lists in-frame clones only, not all of them. The table has around 150,000 clones, 82% seen once; the top ten hold more than 6%. This clonotype was sampled from a woman in her thirties or forties with COVID-19, enrolled during active disease. Sequencing was performed on peripheral blood.

This chain's CDR3 is CASSPPAGDLKAFF. The CDR3 region has the DNA TGCGCCAGCAGCCCACCAGCGGGGGATCTAAAAGCTTTCTTT. V is TRBV5-1 and J is TRBJ1-1; possibly TRBD1 for D (5 bases). CDR3 length: 14 amino acids. Germline V gives CDR1 SGHRS, CDR2 YFSETQ. V shed 4 bases and J shed 9 bases, with 19 bases lying between them.